The 27 T cell receptor beta chains reported below all come from one sample, sequenced in a study of blood T cell repertoires in COVID-19. Assay: immunoSEQ multiplex PCR; the TCRdb copy retains only in-frame clones and omits some. The table has around 260,000 clones, around 85% seen once. The specimen sequenced was peripheral blood. These receptors originate from a human donor with COVID-19, enrolled during active disease. The donor label of this sample is uncertain.

The chain couples TRBV5-4 to TRBJ2-2; TRBD2 aligns across 12 bases. Germline assignment: CDR1 SGHNT and CDR2 YYREEE (reference sequence). The CDR3 sequence is 17 residues long. The V gene end was trimmed by 2 bases and the J gene end by 4 bases; junction bases not matched to a gene: 6. The CDR3 spells CASSFPGLAGLTGELFF. The CDR3 bases are TGTGCCAGCAGCTTCCCCGGACTAGCGGGGCTCACCGGGGAGCTGTTTTTT.

The genes are TRBV9 and TRBJ2-2; perhaps TRBD2 as D (5 bases). V was trimmed by 4 bases and J by 2 bases, leaving 21 bases between them. In germline, CDR1 is SGDLS, CDR2 YYNGEE. The CDR3 covers 18 residues. CDR3 sequence: CASSPIGLLQPNTGELFF. The CDR3, as DNA: TGTGCCAGCAGCCCCATTGGACTCCTCCAGCCTAACACCGGGGAGCTGTTTTTT. The variable domain in full, with the rest retrieved from reference TRBV9 and TRBJ2-2, is DSGVTQTPKHLITATGQRVTLRCSPRSGDLSVYWYQQSLDQGLQFLIQYYNGEERAKGNILERFSAQQFPDLHSELNLSSLELGDSALYFCASSPIGLLQPNTGELFFGEGSRLTVL.

This clone was counted a single time. J is TRBJ1-4 and V is TRBV29-1; D not certain. Germline lookup yields CDR1 SQVTM and CDR2 ANQGSEA. The CDR3 is 12 amino acids. Trimming left V 6 bases short and J 8 bases short, with 13 bases between. CDR3 sequence (DNA): TGCAGCGTAAAGGCAAGAGGGGAAAAACTGTTTTTT. It is translated as CSVKARGEKLFF.

The chain is built from TRBV7-8 and TRBJ1-3; D might be TRBD1 (5 bases). Germline V gene sequence: CDR1 SGHVS, CDR2 FQNEAQ. The V end lost 0 bases, the J end lost 0 bases, and 12 bases lay between the germline ends. The CDR3 consists of 17 residues. The CDR3 reads CASSLAWGQGSGNTIYF. The DNA for the CDR3 is TGTGCCAGCAGCTTAGCGTGGGGTCAGGGCTCTGGAAACACCATATATTTT.

This chain connects TRBV5-1 to TRBJ1-5; 9 bases agree with TRBD1. With 0 bases clipped from V and 6 bases from J, the junction kept 1 base outside the gene matches. The CDR3 consists of 14 residues. In germline, CDR1 is SGHRS, CDR2 YFSETQ. CDR3 nucleotide sequence: TGCGCCAGCAGCTTGGCGACAGGGGGTCAGCCCCAGCATTTT. Translation gives CASSLATGGQPQHF.

The chain couples TRBV12-3 or TRBV12-4 to TRBJ2-7, with D perhaps TRBD2 (5 bases). This CDR3 contains 13 residues. V gave up 5 bases and J gave up 3 bases, with 11 bases separating them. The CDR3 nucleotides read TGTGCCAGCAGTCAGACCGAGGGCTACGAGCAGTACTTC. This encodes CASSQTEGYEQYF.

CDR3 DNA sequence: TGTGCCAGTACCGTAGACAGGGAAACCTACAATGAGCAGTTCTTC. This encodes CASTVDRETYNEQFF. This chain links TRBV19 with TRBJ2-1, with TRBD1 matching 7 bases. Germline V CDR1 and CDR2: LNHDA, SQIVND (reference sequence). Trimming removed 7 bases from V and 2 bases from J; junction bases left unmatched: 8. The CDR3 covers 15 residues.

This clone was seen only a few times. V and J are TRBV21-1 and TRBJ1-1; the table's D gene call, TRBD1, was not cross checked with the DNA. TRBV21-1 has pseudogene status. This CDR3 has 13 amino acids. CDR3 sequence (DNA): TGTGCCAGCTCAGACAGGGGGGTGACTGAAGCTTTCTTT. Amino acid sequence: CASSDRGVTEAFF.

This clone turned up a few times. The chain uses TRBV3-1 (or the pseudogene TRBV3-2) and TRBJ2-7; 7 nucleotides align to TRBD1. Germline V CDR1 and CDR2: LGHDT, YNNKEL (reference sequence). V dropped 1 base and J dropped 3; count of bases not matched to a gene: 3. There are 14 residues in the CDR3. DNA for the CDR3: TGTGCCAGCAGCCAAGGGGGACAGTACTACGAGCAGTACTTC. Translated: CASSQGGQYYEQYF.

The chain has TRBV7-3 and TRBJ2-3; 8 positions match TRBD2. Germline values: CDR1 SGHTA, CDR2 FQGTGA. The trim removed 4 bases at V and 5 bases at J, leaving 5 bases unmatched. CDR3 length: 14 amino acids. DNA of the CDR3: TGTGCCAGCAGCTACGGGACTAGAGGAGATACGCAGTATTTT. Translating gives CASSYGTRGDTQYF.

V gene TRBV12-5 combines with J gene TRBJ2-3; D uncertain. The CDR3 consists of 15 residues. Trimming shortened V by 2 bases and J by 0 bases, and 9 bases separated the two germline ends. Looked up from germline, CDR1 is LGHNT and CDR2 is FRNRAP. The CDR3 nucleotides read TGTGCTAGTGGTTTGAGTCGGTCTAGCACAGATACGCAGTATTTT. The encoded protein is CASGLSRSSTDTQYF.

The chain joins TRBV5-4 to TRBJ1-1, with a tentative D call TRBD1 (5 bases). V was pared by 4 bases and J by 1 base, with 20 bases between. The CDR3 sequence is 17 residues long. The germline gives CDR1 SGHNT, CDR2 YYREEE (reference sequence). The chain's CDR3 is CASSPEPWDSRNTEAFF. CDR3 sequence (DNA): TGTGCCAGCAGCCCCGAACCCTGGGACTCTCGGAACACTGAAGCTTTCTTT.

This chain links TRBV7-2 with TRBJ2-5, with TRBD2 as a possible D gene (5 bases). The CDR3 extends over 14 amino acids. Germline loops: CDR1 SGHTA, CDR2 FQGNSA. V was clipped by 1 base and J by 2 bases, with 8 bases between them. DNA for the CDR3: TGTGCCAGCAGCTTAGAAAAGCGGCAAGAGACCCAGTACTTC. Amino acids: CASSLEKRQETQYF.

CDR3 sequence: CASSLGLAEDGETQYF. In nucleotides, the CDR3 is TGTGCCAGCAGCCTCGGACTAGCGGAGGATGGAGAGACCCAGTACTTC. The V and J genes are TRBV11-3 and TRBJ2-5; 10 bases are a match to TRBD2. This CDR3 has 16 residues. Germline V gene sequence: CDR1 SGHNT, CDR2 YENEEA. V gave up 5 bases and J gave up 4 bases; unmatched junction bases: 10. Based on the CDR3 plus reference TRBV11-3 and TRBJ2-5, the full variable domain is EAGVVQSPRYKIIEKKQPVAFWCNPISGHNTLYWYLQNLGQGPELLIRYENEEAVDDSQLPKDRFSAERLKGVDSTLKIQPAELGDSAVYLCASSLGLAEDGETQYFGPGTRLLVL.

This sequence joins TRBV10-3 and TRBJ1-4; D remains ambiguous. CDR3 size: 14 residues. The germline V gene has CDR1 ENHRY and CDR2 SYGVKD. V was clipped by 2 bases and J by 4 bases, with 8 bases between them. The DNA of the CDR3 is TGTGCCATCAGTGAGCGGGGAGTTAATGAAAAACTGTTTTTT. Amino acid sequence: CAISERGVNEKLFF.

This rearrangement joins TRBV29-1 to TRBJ2-5, with D maybe TRBD1 (6 bases). The germline V and J ends were trimmed by 3 bases and 1 base, with 9 bases remaining between them. The CDR3 is 13 amino acids. CDR1 and CDR2 (germline): SQVTM, ANQGSEA. The CDR3 coding sequence is TGCAGCGTTGATCAGGGGACCCAAGAGACCCAGTACTTC. This translates into CSVDQGTQETQYF.

This clone occurred once. This chain connects TRBV30 to TRBJ1-2; D is perhaps TRBD1 (5 bases). Trimming stripped 0 bases from V and 4 bases from J, with 15 bases between. CDR3 length equals 15 residues. The germline gives CDR1 GTSNPN, CDR2 SVGIG (reference sequence). In nucleotides, the CDR3 is TGTGCCTGGAGTGTACTTATAAGGGGCGGCTATGGCTACACCTTC. Translated: CAWSVLIRGGYGYTF.

The chain links TRBV3-1 (or the pseudogene TRBV3-2) to TRBJ1-1; a weak D match, TRBD1 (6 bases). This CDR3 spans 17 amino acids. Trimming cost V 1 base and J 3 bases, with 18 bases left between them. Looked up from germline, CDR1 is LGHDT and CDR2 is YNNKEL (reference sequence). The CDR3 sequence is CASSQGGGQIGHTEAFF. The CDR3, as DNA: TGTGCCAGCAGCCAAGGGGGGGGCCAGATCGGGCACACTGAAGCTTTCTTT.

This clone occurred once. The DNA for the CDR3 is TGTGCCAGTAGCCCCAACACAGGGTTTTTGTCACCCCTCCACTTT. It encodes CASSPNTGFLSPLHF. The rearrangement links TRBV19 to TRBJ1-6; possible D gene TRBD1, 6 bases. V was cut by 6 bases and J by 10 bases, with 19 bases left in between. Germline CDR1 reads LNHDA; CDR2 reads SQIVND (reference sequence). This CDR3 contains 15 residues.

J is TRBJ2-3 and V is TRBV5-6; TRBD2 matches at 8 bases. This CDR3 contains 15 residues. Per the germline V gene, CDR1 is SGHDT and CDR2 is YYEEEE. V was pared by 0 bases and J by 4 bases, with 4 bases of the junction left unmatched. The CDR3: CASSLGAGVPDTQYF. The CDR3 DNA reads TGTGCCAGCAGCTTGGGAGCGGGAGTCCCAGATACGCAGTATTTT. Full variable domain (outside the CDR3, taken from reference TRBV5-6 and TRBJ2-3): DAGVTQSPTHLIKTRGQQVTLRCSPKSGHDTVSWYQQALGQGPQFIFQYYEEEERQRGNFPDRFSGHQFPNYSSELNVNALLLGDSALYLCASSLGAGVPDTQYFGPGTRLTVL.

The chain combines TRBV7-2 with TRBJ1-3; no clear D gene. The CDR3 sequence is 15 residues long. V gave up 0 bases and J gave up 0 bases, with 6 bases separating them. Per germline, CDR1 SGHTA and CDR2 FQGNSA. CDR3 sequence: CASSLAYGSGNTIYF. CDR3 nucleotide sequence: TGTGCCAGCAGCTTAGCGTACGGCTCTGGAAACACCATATATTTT.

The genes are TRBV19 and TRBJ1-2; D unclear. Germline values: CDR1 LNHDA, CDR2 SQIVND (reference sequence). Trimming shortened V by 5 bases and J by 8 bases, and 15 bases separated the two germline ends. The CDR3 consists of 13 residues. The DNA for the CDR3 is TGTGCCAGTAGTGCCGAAAGAAGAGAGGGCTACACCTTC. Encoded protein: CASSAERREGYTF.

The rearrangement joins TRBV9 to TRBJ2-7; 7 nucleotides agree with TRBD1. CDR1 is SGDLS and CDR2 is YYNGEE in the germline V gene. This CDR3 has 14 amino acids. V trimming: 3 bases; J trimming: 2 bases; junction bases outside the gene matches: 5. The CDR3 reads CASSGRDRPYEQYF. CDR3 nucleotide sequence: TGTGCCAGCAGCGGCCGGGACAGACCCTACGAGCAGTACTTC.

The chain joins TRBV19 to TRBJ2-7; TRBD2 matches at 7 bases. The CDR3 contains 14 residues. The J segment lost 6 bases and the V segment lost 3 bases, leaving 8 bases of the junction unmatched. Germline CDR1 is LNHDA and CDR2 is SQIVND (reference sequence). The DNA of the CDR3 is TGTGCCAGTAGTATTACTTCCTCTAGCGGCGAGCAGTACTTC. Amino acid sequence: CASSITSSSGEQYF.

This sequence joins TRBV5-1 and TRBJ2-1; D gene uncertain. The CDR3 runs 14 residues. V gave up 0 bases and J gave up 6 bases, with 10 bases separating them. The germline gives CDR1 SGHRS, CDR2 YFSETQ. The CDR3, as DNA: TGCGCCAGCAGCTTGGCCCTACGCATCAATGAGCAGTTCTTC. It codes for CASSLALRINEQFF.

The CDR3 protein is CASSPAGTGNTIYF. The CDR3 DNA reads as TGTGCCAGTAGTCCCGCCGGGACAGGAAACACCATATATTTT. The genes are TRBV19 and TRBJ1-3; TRBD1 might be the D (6 bases). Between the trimmed V and J ends, which lost 5 bases and 4 bases, there was a span of 12 bases. Germline CDR1 LNHDA, CDR2 SQIVND (reference sequence). This CDR3 comprises 14 residues.

This sequence joins TRBV5-8 and TRBJ1-1; D call uncertain. With 0 bases removed from V and 7 bases from J, the gap between germline ends came to 7 bases. Germline V gives CDR1 SGHTS, CDR2 YDEGEE. The CDR3 is made up of 12 amino acids. The CDR3 spells CASSLVPVEAFF. CDR3 nucleotides: TGTGCCAGCAGCTTGGTACCAGTTGAAGCTTTCTTT.